The following is a TCR beta chain sequence with its context. It lacks a known antigen. No qualities accompany the bases; no much larger clone lies one base away. This record belongs to a study of shared T cell receptors in the human thymus (TCRdb year 2021). Broadly, across the study: The study examined how the human thymus generates shared, self-reactive T-cell receptor alpha chains.

Trimming takes 3 bases from V and 4 bases from J, and the germline ends sit 15 bases apart. Inclusive of the bounding cysteine and phenylalanine, the CDR3 is 15 residues long. Only CDR3 DNA is held: 45 bases, read in frame from base 1. CDR1 and CDR2 are read off the germline V gene as SGHAT and FQNNGV. Library prep was done by the immunoSEQ multiplex PCR assay. Here the immuneACCESS table is served through TCRdb, limited to in-frame sequences with V and J called. Missing clones are a known gap in these copies; in checked studies unresolved V genes cover under half, and the rest lacks a known reason. In this sample the table shows some 660,000 clones, more than 75% of which occur a single time. The ten largest clones capture approximately 0.0097% of the sample. These data were also reused for a study on human thymus T cells. From the second report: The donors were immunologically healthy infants in Finland who had open corrective cardiac surgery for congenital heart defects. The thymus tissue came from surgical resects taken out during corrective cardiac surgery. V and J gene segment usage appeared biased in both thymic and peripheral blood repertoires. According to the related research, thymic TCR repertoires were highly overlapping among unrelated individuals. The study used seven to nine infant thymus samples plus four related peripheral blood samples to characterize TCR alpha and beta repertoires. The cohort included 5 or 6 male and two female infants, with donor ages spanning 7 to 244 days. Thymocytes were freed from the tissue by mechanical means and kept at -70 degrees C as pellets of roughly 9-33 million cells. Genomic DNA was extracted from frozen cell pellets with a QIAsymphony instrument. TCRB and TCRAD loci were amplified from a standardized quantity of quality-controlled genomic DNA using the immunoSEQ multiplex PCR assay. The amplicons spanned the V(D)J region and were long enough to cover the CDR3 and allow V and J genes to be identified. Through the commercial immunoSEQ service, the amplicons were sequenced on an Illumina platform. Primer bias and sequencing errors were corrected as previously described, and TCRAD and TCRB definitions were based on the IMGT database. Analysis of the repertoires was done with immunoSEQ Analyzer 3.0 and VDJTools and included basic statistics, V/J segment usage, diversity estimates, rarefaction and pairwise overlap. To estimate diversity, the Chao1, ChaoE, Efron-Thisted, Shannon and inverse Simpson indices were applied, and diversity was also estimated on datasets down-sampled to the smallest sample. Repertoire overlap was determined by strict matching of CDR3 nucleotide sequence, V gene and J gene, and Jaccard-based multidimensional scaling clustering was applied. Thymus samples yielded on average approximately 800,000 unique TCRB clonotypes, compared with roughly 80,000 from blood samples.

This chain joins TRBV11-2 to TRBJ1-2, with TRBD1 tentatively as D gene (5 bases match). The TCR was taken from a boy younger than two with a congenital heart defect. Donor details come from another sample of the same person, matched by shared clones. Sequencing was carried out using thymocytes. In nucleotides, the sequence is TGTGCCAGCAGCTTCCTTGGACATGGGCCCTATGGCTACACCTTC. Translated, it gives CASSFLGHGPYGYTF.